What follows is one TCR beta chain and its context. Its antigen is unidentified. The source of the sample is a study of cytomegalovirus exposure and HLA in healthy donors. Study-level findings and limits: Overall, some 160 TCR beta chains were annotated as cytomegalovirus-associated. A link between a missense DCLRE1C variant and TCR beta V- and J-gene trimming emerged from a later analysis.

With 60 Vbeta and 13 Jbeta primers, the PCR was carried out. The data were produced by immunoSEQ multiplex PCR, yet TCRdb's version contains in-frame clones alone and is incomplete. The sample lists about 130,000 clones, about 82% seen once, with roughly 2% in the top ten. Sequences were obtained from PBMCs. The sequence was obtained from a man in his fifties in good health and CMV-seronegative.

DNA for the CDR3: TGTGCCAGCAGTGAATTGTACGCCGGGGATGGGAATTCACCCCTCCACTTT. It codes for CASSELYAGDGNSPLHF. This rearrangement joins TRBV25-1 to TRBJ1-6; D remains unclear. CDR3 size: 17 residues. V dropped 1 base and J dropped 7 bases, with 17 bases sitting between them. Germline loops: CDR1 MGHDK, CDR2 SYGVNS.